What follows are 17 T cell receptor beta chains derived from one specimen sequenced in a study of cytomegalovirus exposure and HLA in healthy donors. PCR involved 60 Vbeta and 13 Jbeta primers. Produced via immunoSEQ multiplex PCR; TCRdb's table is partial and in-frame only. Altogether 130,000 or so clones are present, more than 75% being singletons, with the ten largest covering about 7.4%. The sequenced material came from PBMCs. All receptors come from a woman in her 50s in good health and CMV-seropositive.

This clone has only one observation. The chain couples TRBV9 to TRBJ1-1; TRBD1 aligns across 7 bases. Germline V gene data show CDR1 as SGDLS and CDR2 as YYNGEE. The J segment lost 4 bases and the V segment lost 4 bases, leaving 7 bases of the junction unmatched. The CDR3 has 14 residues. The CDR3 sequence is CASSPRGQTTEAFF. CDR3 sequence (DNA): TGTGCCAGCAGCCCGAGGGGACAGACCACTGAAGCTTTCTTT.

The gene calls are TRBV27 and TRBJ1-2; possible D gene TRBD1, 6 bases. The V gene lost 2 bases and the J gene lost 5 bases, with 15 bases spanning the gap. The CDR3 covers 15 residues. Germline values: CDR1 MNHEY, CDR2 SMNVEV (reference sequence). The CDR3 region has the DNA TGTGCCAGCAGTTTACAATTCCAGGGGATGTATGGCTACACCTTC. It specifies CASSLQFQGMYGYTF.

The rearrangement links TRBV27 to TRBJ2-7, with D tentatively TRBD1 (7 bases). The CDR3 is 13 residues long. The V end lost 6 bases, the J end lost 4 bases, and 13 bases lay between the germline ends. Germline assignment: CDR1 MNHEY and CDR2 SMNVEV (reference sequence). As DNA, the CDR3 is TGTGCCAGCAGCCCATCAGGGGGGTACGAGCAGTACTTC. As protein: CASSPSGGYEQYF.

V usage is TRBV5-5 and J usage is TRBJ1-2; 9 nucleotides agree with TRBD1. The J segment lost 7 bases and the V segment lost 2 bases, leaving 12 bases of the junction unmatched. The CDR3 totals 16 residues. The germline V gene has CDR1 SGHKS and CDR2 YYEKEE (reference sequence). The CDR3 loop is CASSFTPWTGVFGYTF. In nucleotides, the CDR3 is TGTGCCAGCAGCTTCACCCCCTGGACAGGGGTTTTTGGCTACACCTTC.

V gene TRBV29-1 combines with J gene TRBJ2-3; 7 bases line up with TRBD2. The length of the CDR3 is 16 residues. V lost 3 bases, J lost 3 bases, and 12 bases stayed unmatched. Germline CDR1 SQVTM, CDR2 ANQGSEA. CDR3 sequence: CSVEGPQPGGTDTQYF. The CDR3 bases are TGCAGCGTTGAGGGGCCCCAACCGGGGGGTACAGATACGCAGTATTTT.

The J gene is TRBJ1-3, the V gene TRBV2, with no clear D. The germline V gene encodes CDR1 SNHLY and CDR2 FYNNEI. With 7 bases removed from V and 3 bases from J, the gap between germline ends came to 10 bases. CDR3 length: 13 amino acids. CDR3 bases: TGTGCCAGCACAAGGGAGGGTGGAAACACCATATATTTT. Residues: CASTREGGNTIYF.

CDR3 residues: CASSKQGRDGKLFF. CDR3 sequence (DNA): TGTGCCAGCAGTAAACAGGGGCGCGATGGGAAACTGTTTTTT. V usage is TRBV6-6 and J usage is TRBJ1-4; TRBD1 matches at 7 bases. Germline CDR1 MNHNY, CDR2 SVGAGI (reference sequence). The CDR3 runs 14 residues. Trimming at V came to 5 bases and at J to 11 bases, leaving 11 bases not matched to a gene.

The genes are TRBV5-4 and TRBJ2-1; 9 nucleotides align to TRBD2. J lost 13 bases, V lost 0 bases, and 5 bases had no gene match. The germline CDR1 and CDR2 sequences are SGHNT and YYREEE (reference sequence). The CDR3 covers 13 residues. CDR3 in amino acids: CASSLGLAENQFF. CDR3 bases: TGTGCCAGCAGCTTGGGACTAGCGGAGAATCAGTTCTTC.

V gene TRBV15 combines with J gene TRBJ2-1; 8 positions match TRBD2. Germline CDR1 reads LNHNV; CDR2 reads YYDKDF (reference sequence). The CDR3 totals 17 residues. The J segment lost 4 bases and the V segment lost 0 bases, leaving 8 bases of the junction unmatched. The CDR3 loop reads CATSRDDRGGRYNEQFF. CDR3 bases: TGTGCCACCAGCAGAGACGATCGGGGGGGCAGGTACAATGAGCAGTTCTTC.

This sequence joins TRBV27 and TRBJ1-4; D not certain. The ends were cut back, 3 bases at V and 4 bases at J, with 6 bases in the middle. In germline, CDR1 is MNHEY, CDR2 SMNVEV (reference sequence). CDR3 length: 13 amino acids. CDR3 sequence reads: CASSFTVNEKLFF. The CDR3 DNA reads TGTGCCAGCAGTTTCACGGTTAATGAAAAACTGTTTTTT.

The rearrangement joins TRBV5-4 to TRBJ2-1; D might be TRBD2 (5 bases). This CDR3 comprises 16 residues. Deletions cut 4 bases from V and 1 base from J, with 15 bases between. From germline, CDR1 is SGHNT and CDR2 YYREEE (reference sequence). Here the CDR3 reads CASSPLGGRSYNEQFF. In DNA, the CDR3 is TGTGCCAGCAGCCCCCTCGGTGGGAGATCCTACAATGAGCAGTTCTTC.

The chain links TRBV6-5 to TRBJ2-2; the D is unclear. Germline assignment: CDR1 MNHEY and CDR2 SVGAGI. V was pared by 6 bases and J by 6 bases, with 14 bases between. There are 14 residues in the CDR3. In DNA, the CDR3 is TGTGCCAGCAGCTTCGACCCGAGCGCCGGGGAGCTGTTTTTT. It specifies CASSFDPSAGELFF.

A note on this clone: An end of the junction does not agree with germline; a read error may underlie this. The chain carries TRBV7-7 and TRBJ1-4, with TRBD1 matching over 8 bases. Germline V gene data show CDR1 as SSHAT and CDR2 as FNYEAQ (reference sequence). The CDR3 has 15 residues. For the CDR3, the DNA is TGTGCTAGCAGCGAAACAGGGGGGGTTCAGGAAAAACTGTTTTTT. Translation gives CASSETGGVQEKLFF.

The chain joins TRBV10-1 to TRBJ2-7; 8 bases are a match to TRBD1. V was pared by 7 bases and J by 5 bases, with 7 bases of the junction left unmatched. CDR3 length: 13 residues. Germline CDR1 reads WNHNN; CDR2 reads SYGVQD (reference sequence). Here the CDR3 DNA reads TGCGCCAGCACCCGGACAGGGCAGCACGAGCAGTACTTC. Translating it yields CASTRTGQHEQYF.

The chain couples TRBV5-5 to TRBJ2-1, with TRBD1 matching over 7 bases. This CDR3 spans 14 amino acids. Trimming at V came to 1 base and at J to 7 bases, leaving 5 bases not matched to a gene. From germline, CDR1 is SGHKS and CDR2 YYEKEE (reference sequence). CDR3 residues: CASSLRGLWNEQFF. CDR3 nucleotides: TGTGCCAGCAGCTTGAGGGGGCTATGGAATGAGCAGTTCTTC.

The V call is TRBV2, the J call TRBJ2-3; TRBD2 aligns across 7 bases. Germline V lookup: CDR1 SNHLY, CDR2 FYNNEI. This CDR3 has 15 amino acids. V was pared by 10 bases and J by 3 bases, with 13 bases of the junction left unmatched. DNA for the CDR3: TGTGCCATCAGGCCGGGAGGTATGTGGACAGATACGCAGTATTTT. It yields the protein CAIRPGGMWTDTQYF.

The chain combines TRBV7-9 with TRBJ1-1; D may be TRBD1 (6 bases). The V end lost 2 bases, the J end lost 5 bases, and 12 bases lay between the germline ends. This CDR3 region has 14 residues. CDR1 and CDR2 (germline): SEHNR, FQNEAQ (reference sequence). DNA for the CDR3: TGTGCCAGCAGCTTACAGGGGCGGAGTACTGAAGCTTTCTTT. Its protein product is CASSLQGRSTEAFF.